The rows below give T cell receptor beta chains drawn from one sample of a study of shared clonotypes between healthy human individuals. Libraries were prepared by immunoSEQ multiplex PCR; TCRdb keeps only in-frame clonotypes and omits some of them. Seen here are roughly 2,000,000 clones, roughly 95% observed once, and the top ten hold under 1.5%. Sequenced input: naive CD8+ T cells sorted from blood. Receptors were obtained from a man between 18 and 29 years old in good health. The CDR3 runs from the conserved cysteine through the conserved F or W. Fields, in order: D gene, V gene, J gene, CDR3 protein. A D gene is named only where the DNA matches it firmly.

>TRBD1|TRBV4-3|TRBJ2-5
CASSHGTGQETQYF
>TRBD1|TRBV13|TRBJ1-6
CASSLGGQGHSPLHF
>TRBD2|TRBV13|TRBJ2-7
CASSLIMGEGPSEQYF
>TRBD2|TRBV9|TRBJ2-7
CASSVENSGGIGEQYF
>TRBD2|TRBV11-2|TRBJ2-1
CASSLNPGLARGEQFF
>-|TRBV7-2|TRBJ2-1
CASNGGVYNEQFF
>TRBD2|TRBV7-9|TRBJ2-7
CASSLSSGRSYEQYF
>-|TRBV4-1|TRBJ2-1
CASSQAPGANEQFF
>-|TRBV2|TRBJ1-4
CASSEFAGEKLFF
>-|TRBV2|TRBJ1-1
CASNNDRQGVSNMNTEAFF
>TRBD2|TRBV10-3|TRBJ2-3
CAILLADSTDTQYF
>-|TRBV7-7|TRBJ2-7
CASSLMESYEQYF
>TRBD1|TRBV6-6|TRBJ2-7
CASSYFTGVEQYF
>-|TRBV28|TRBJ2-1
CASGGPSYNEQFF
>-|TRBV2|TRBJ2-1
CASSLGRGSYNEQFF